Listed below are T cell receptor beta chains from one sample, sequenced in a study of OX40 agonist ivuxolimab in advanced cancers. Profiled with immunoSEQ multiplex PCR; TCRdb holds only in-frame clones, not every one. The sample contains tens of thousands of clones, 94% of which appear only once. The source material was CD4+ or CD8+ T cells sorted from blood, sampled in a trial of the OX40 agonist ivuxolimab. Source of these receptors: an adult with an advanced solid tumor such as melanoma, head and neck, liver or kidney cancer. Both conserved end residues are part of each CDR3. The D gene is left open where the match is weak. Clone size, where shown, is once, few, many, or a class for clones that have expanded.

d_call,j_call,v_call,clone_size,cdr3_length,cdr3_nt,cdr3_aa
TRBD2,TRBJ2-5,TRBV5-6,.,16,TGTGCCAGCAGCTTGGCAGCGGGGGGGCCTGGAGAGACCCAGTACTTC,CASSLAAGGPGETQYF
.,TRBJ1-4,TRBV7-9,.,12,TGTGCCAGCAGCTTAGTCGGTGAAAAACTGTTTTTT,CASSLVGEKLFF
TRBD1,TRBJ1-5,TRBV27,.,13,TGTGCCAGCGGGACAGGGATACTACAGCCCCAGCATTTT,CASGTGILQPQHF
.,TRBJ1-1,TRBV5-4,.,13,TGTGCCAGCAGTCCCCCGGGGGACACTGAAGCTTTCTTT,CASSPPGDTEAFF
.,TRBJ2-4,TRBV13,.,16,TGTGCCAGCAGCAAAAAAGATGGGGCGATAAAAAACATTCAGTACTTC,CASSKKDGAIKNIQYF
TRBD1,TRBJ1-2,TRBV18,.,14,TGTGCCAGCTCACCTGCAGGGGGGGCGTTTGGCTACACCTTC,CASSPAGGAFGYTF
TRBD2,TRBJ2-5,TRBV2,.,19,TGTGCCAGCAGTGAAGCGCGGCTAGCGGGAGCGAGGGAGGAAGAGACCCAGTACTTC,CASSEARLAGAREEETQYF
TRBD2,TRBJ2-7,TRBV29-1,.,18,TGCAGCGTTGCAGGTTTGGGGCTAGCGGGGGGCTCTGGGTACGAGCAGTACTTC,CSVAGLGLAGGSGYEQYF
TRBD1,TRBJ2-7,TRBV29-1,.,15,TGCAGCGTTGAAGATCCGGGACAGGGGGCCTACGAGCAGTACTTC,CSVEDPGQGAYEQYF
.,TRBJ1-1,TRBV27,.,13,TGTGCCAGCAGTTTTGGAGGGGGCACTGAAGCTTTCTTT,CASSFGGGTEAFF
TRBD1,TRBJ2-7,TRBV19,.,13,TGTGCCAGTAGTATGACAGGGGCCTACGAGCAGTACTTC,CASSMTGAYEQYF
TRBD2,TRBJ2-1,TRBV9,.,15,TGTGCCAGCAGCGTAGGAGGTAGCGGGGGGGATGAGCAGTTCTTC,CASSVGGSGGDEQFF
.,TRBJ1-2,TRBV6-5,once,15,TGTGCCAGCAGTTACGGTCTAGGGGGGTTCGATGGCTACACCTTC,CASSYGLGGFDGYTF
.,TRBJ1-6,TRBV5-6,.,17,TGTGCCAGCAGCTTCGGGCATCCGAGCTCCTATAATTCACCCCTCCACTTT,CASSFGHPSSYNSPLHF
.,TRBJ2-7,TRBV7-8,.,13,TGTGCCAGCAGCTTAGAACAATTCTACGAGCAGTACTTC,CASSLEQFYEQYF
.,TRBJ1-5,TRBV2,few,15,TGTGCCAGCAGTGAATTGGCGAGCTACAATCAGCCCCAGCATTTT,CASSELASYNQPQHF
TRBD1,TRBJ1-1,TRBV19,.,15,TGTGCCAGTAGTCTCACCGGGACAGCGAACACTGAAGCTTTCTTT,CASSLTGTANTEAFF
.,TRBJ2-3,TRBV5-6,.,14,TGTGCCAGCAGCTTGGGATATACCACAGATACGCAGTATTTT,CASSLGYTTDTQYF
TRBD1,TRBJ1-2,TRBV18,.,15,TGTGCCAGCTCACTCGACAGGGTCCCTAACTATGGCTACACCTTC,CASSLDRVPNYGYTF
TRBD1,TRBJ1-1,TRBV12-5,.,16,TGTGCTAGTGGTTTGTCCGCGACAGGGATGAACACTGAAGCTTTCTTT,CASGLSATGMNTEAFF
.,TRBJ1-1,TRBV27,.,16,TGTGCCAGCAGTTTATCTCCCGGTGGGTTGAACACTGAAGCTTTCTTT,CASSLSPGGLNTEAFF
.,TRBJ1-5,TRBV30,few,15,TGTGCCTGGAGCCCCCCAGGGTGGGGCAATCAGCCCCAGCATTTT,CAWSPPGWGNQPQHF
.,TRBJ1-1,TRBV6-6,.,13,TGTGCCAGCAGTTACTCGGGAGGGACTGAAGCTTTCTTT,CASSYSGGTEAFF